This T cell receptor (beta chain) was recovered during a study of sequential checkpoint blockade in melanoma. Study-wide context: Each arm's sequence ended with maintenance nivolumab.

The treatment here: randomized to nivolumab then ipilimumab (arm A) or the reverse (arm B). Sorted cells were live CD3+CD8+, lacking CD19 and CD56, from PBMCs. V was trimmed by 6 bases and J by 5 bases, leaving 7 bases between them. The CDR3 extends over 11 amino acids. Germline V gives CDR1 MNHNS, CDR2 SASEGT. The repertoire was sequenced with immunoSEQ multiplex PCR; TCRdb's copy has only in-frame clones and lacks some. The sample holds approximately 8,000 clones, more than 55% seen once. This sequence was found in a human patient with melanoma. Some clones in this sample may be carry-over from other donors' samples. The chain couples TRBV6-1 to TRBJ1-2; D might be TRBD1 (5 bases). Material: CD8+ T cells sorted from blood (inferred from file names), obtained from a patient given nivolumab and ipilimumab in sequence. The CDR3 DNA reads TGTGCCAGCAGAAAGGGGTATGGCTACACCTTC. The encoded protein is CASRKGYGYTF.